A selection of T cell receptor beta chains follows, all from one sample in a study of blood T cell repertoires in COVID-19. Data came from immunoSEQ multiplex PCR; TCRdb stores just in-frame clones and leaves some out. The sample contains tens of thousands of clones, more than 80% of which appear only once. Sequenced sample: peripheral blood. The receptor set was obtained from a man between 25 and 39 years old with acute or convalescent COVID-19. Each CDR3 is given with its conserved first and last residue. The order of the fields is V gene, J gene, D gene, clone size, CDR3 DNA, CDR3 protein. D genes are given only for firm matches. A row's size may be missing; if present it is once, few, many or a size class.

>TRBV7-9|TRBJ1-3|TRBD1|.
TGTGCCAGCAGCGAAACAGGGGGCTACTCTGGAAACACCATATATTTT
CASSETGGYSGNTIYF
>TRBV7-8|TRBJ2-3|TRBD2|.
TGTGCCAGCAGCTTAGTCAGCGGGAGGAGCACAGATACGCAGTATTTT
CASSLVSGRSTDTQYF
>TRBV5-1|TRBJ1-2|TRBD1|few
TGCGCCAGCAGCTCCACCGGGACAGTTTATGGCTACACCTTC
CASSSTGTVYGYTF
>TRBV28|TRBJ2-7|TRBD2|.
TGTGCCAGCAGTCGGACTAGCGGGAGCAGGCCCTACGAGCAGTACTTC
CASSRTSGSRPYEQYF
>TRBV7-2|TRBJ2-1|TRBD1|.
TGTGCCAGCAGCTTAGGGGGACAGGGTTTGAATGAGCAGTTCTTC
CASSLGGQGLNEQFF
>TRBV5-4|TRBJ1-4|TRBD1|.
TGTGCCAGCAGCCGAGGACAGGGTCTACGAGAAAAACTGTTTTTT
CASSRGQGLREKLFF
>TRBV29-1|TRBJ1-3|.|.
TGCAGCGTTGATACAGAAGGAAACACCATATATTTT
CSVDTEGNTIYF
>TRBV3-1/TRBV3-2|TRBJ1-3|.|.
TGTGCCAGCAGCCAAGTAACAGGAGGAAACACCATATATTTT
CASSQVTGGNTIYF
>TRBV20-1|TRBJ2-3|.|many
TGCAGTGCTAGTTTTGACGGACAGCCGCTCACAGATACGCAGTATTTT
CSASFDGQPLTDTQYF
>TRBV6-2/TRBV6-3|TRBJ1-2|.|.
TGTGCCAGCAGCGACGGACTGGCCTATGGCTACACCTTC
CASSDGLAYGYTF
>TRBV29-1|TRBJ2-7|.|once
TGCAGCGTTGGACAGGCCTACGAGCAGTACTTC
CSVGQAYEQYF
>TRBV2|TRBJ2-5|.|once
TGTGCCAGCAGTGAAGTTCTAGGGAGTCAGTACTTC
CASSEVLGSQYF
>TRBV29-1|TRBJ2-5|.|.
TGCAGCGTTGAGGGCAGGGGCCAAGAGACCCAGTACTTC
CSVEGRGQETQYF
>TRBV9|TRBJ1-1|TRBD1|.
TGTGCCAGCAGCGCCCGGGACAGTAGGGGTGAAGCTTTCTTT
CASSARDSRGEAFF
>TRBV30|TRBJ2-3|.|.
TGTGCCTGGAGTAAGAGGAGCGGCGATACGCAGTATTTT
CAWSKRSGDTQYF
>TRBV30|TRBJ1-1|.|.
TGTGCCTGCCTCACCGTCATTCCCGGGGCTTTCTTT
CACLTVIPGAFF
>TRBV3-1/TRBV3-2|TRBJ2-1|TRBD2|.
TGTGCCAGCAGCCAAGTCTGGAGCGGGGGGGCCAAGAATGAGCAGTTCTTC
CASSQVWSGGAKNEQFF
>TRBV4-1|TRBJ2-5|TRBD2|.
TGCGCCAGCAGCCAAGAGTTGCGGGGGGGCCGGGAGACCCAGTACTTC
CASSQELRGGRETQYF
>TRBV7-8|TRBJ1-1|TRBD1|.
TGTGCCAGCAGCTCTCGGACAGGGATGAACACTGAAGCTTTCTTT
CASSSRTGMNTEAFF
>TRBV6-5|TRBJ1-1|.|once
TGTGCCAGCAGTTACTGGGCAGGTGGGTTGAACACTGAAGCTTTCTTT
CASSYWAGGLNTEAFF
>TRBV28|TRBJ2-2|TRBD1|once
TGTGCCAGCACCGTTGTTGGGACAGTCAACACCGGGGAGCTGTTTTTT
CASTVVGTVNTGELFF
>TRBV6-6|TRBJ2-5|TRBD1|.
TGTGCCAGCAGTCCGGACAGGGGGTTTAGAGAGACCCAGTACTTC
CASSPDRGFRETQYF
>TRBV12-3/TRBV12-4|TRBJ2-2|TRBD1|.
TGTGCCAGCGGGGACAGGGTCACCGGGGAGCTGTTTTTT
CASGDRVTGELFF
>TRBV9|TRBJ2-6|TRBD1|.
TGTGCCAGCAGCGCCCGACAGGGGAAGAGCTCTGGGGCCAACGTCCTGACTTTC
CASSARQGKSSGANVLTF
>TRBV5-1|TRBJ1-6|.|.
TGCGCCAGCAGCGAGGGGGAAGGGTCACCCCTCCACTTT
CASSEGEGSPLHF
>TRBV18|TRBJ2-5|.|once
TGTGCCAGCTCACCACCGGGACTCCAACAAGGGACCCAGTACTTC
CASSPPGLQQGTQYF
>TRBV11-1|TRBJ2-2|TRBD2|.
TGTGCCAGCAGCTTAGGCGGGGGGGCGCATGCCGGGGAGCTGTTTTTT
CASSLGGGAHAGELFF
>TRBV21-1|TRBJ2-2|.|.
TGTGCCAGCAGCAATAAAGGGGGCTCGGACACCGGGGAGCTGTTTTTT
CASSNKGGSDTGELFF
>TRBV6-2/TRBV6-3|TRBJ1-1|TRBD1|.
TGTGCCAGCAGTACCGGGACAGGGAACACTGAAGCTTTCTTT
CASSTGTGNTEAFF
>TRBV5-1|TRBJ2-7|.|.
TGCGCCAGCAGCTTGGGGTCCGGGACCTACGAGCAGTACTTC
CASSLGSGTYEQYF
>TRBV30|TRBJ1-2|.|.
TGTGCCTGGAGTTATGGGTCGAGGGAGACGAATGGCTACACCTTC
CAWSYGSRETNGYTF
>TRBV19|TRBJ1-5|TRBD1|.
TGTGCCGGGTCCGGGACAGGGGATGGCGTTACGCCCCAGCATTTT
CAGSGTGDGVTPQHF
>TRBV2|TRBJ1-2|TRBD1|.
TGTGCCAGCAGTGACCAACAGGGGATTAACTATGGCTACACCTTC
CASSDQQGINYGYTF
>TRBV5-1|TRBJ2-6|TRBD2|.
TGCGCCAGCAGCCCCCGACTAGCGGGAGCCCTTAGCTCTGGGGCCAACGTCCTGACTTTC
CASSPRLAGALSSGANVLTF
>TRBV2|TRBJ2-3|.|once
TGTGCCAGCTTAACAGGAAGCACAGATACGCAGTATTTT
CASLTGSTDTQYF
>TRBV5-4|TRBJ2-4|TRBD2|.
TGTGCCAGCAGCCGCGACGGGGGGGCCGCCAAAAACATTCAGTACTTC
CASSRDGGAAKNIQYF
>TRBV10-3|TRBJ1-2|TRBD1|.
TGTGCCATCAGTGCCGGGACAGGGGTAACCGGGAGCTATGGCTACACCTTC
CAISAGTGVTGSYGYTF
>TRBV29-1|TRBJ1-2|.|once
TGCAGCGTTTCCCATGGGCAGGACTATGGCTACACCTTC
CSVSHGQDYGYTF
>TRBV27|TRBJ2-1|TRBD2|.
TGTGCCAGCAGTAGACCAGCGGGAAACGTACGTTCCTACAATGAGCAGTTCTTC
CASSRPAGNVRSYNEQFF
>TRBV18|TRBJ2-6|.|.
TGTGCCAGCTCACCACCGTCGAGTGGGGCCAACGTCCTGACTTTC
CASSPPSSGANVLTF
>TRBV5-5|TRBJ2-6|TRBD1|.
TGTGCCAGCAGCTCTGGGACAGGGGGGAGTGGGGCCAACGTCCTGACTTTC
CASSSGTGGSGANVLTF
>TRBV10-3|TRBJ2-7|TRBD2|.
TGTGCCATCAGCGGACTAGAAGGCTACGAGCAGTACTTC
CAISGLEGYEQYF
>TRBV10-3|TRBJ2-3|.|.
TGTGCCATCAGTGCCGGACAGATAGTTTCTTTCACAGATACGCAGTATTTT
CAISAGQIVSFTDTQYF
>TRBV4-2|TRBJ2-3|.|.
TGTGCCAGCAGCCAAGATGTGACCACGGGTACGCAGTATTTT
CASSQDVTTGTQYF
>TRBV5-1|TRBJ2-6|.|.
TGCGCCAGCAGTCAGGTCCCTGGTGGGGCCAACGTCCTGACTTTC
CASSQVPGGANVLTF
>TRBV10-3|TRBJ1-2|.|.
TGTGCCAACTCAAACAGGGCTGACTATGGCTACACCTTC
CANSNRADYGYTF
>TRBV30|TRBJ2-3|.|.
TGTGCCTTCCAACAGAGCCTTAGCACAGATACGCAGTATTTT
CAFQQSLSTDTQYF
>TRBV10-3|TRBJ2-7|TRBD2|.
TGTGCCATCAGTAGGACTAGCGGGAGGGATTACGAGCAGTACTTC
CAISRTSGRDYEQYF
>TRBV4-1|TRBJ1-2|.|once
TGCGCCAGCAGCCAAGGACGCCCCCGGGGGGATGATGACTATGGCTACACCTTC
CASSQGRPRGDDDYGYTF
>TRBV20-1|TRBJ2-3|TRBD2|.
TGCAGTGCTAGTGGACTAGCGGGAGGGACAGATACGCAGTATTTT
CSASGLAGGTDTQYF
>TRBV6-5|TRBJ2-7|TRBD2|.
TGTGCCAGCAGAGTTAGCGGGGACTCCTACGAGCAGTACTTC
CASRVSGDSYEQYF
>TRBV29-1|TRBJ1-2|.|.
TGCAGCGTTGATCGAGGCGAATATGGCTACACCTTC
CSVDRGEYGYTF
>TRBV29-1|TRBJ1-4|.|.
TGCAGCGCCAACTTAGATGCAACTAATGAAAAACTGTTTTTT
CSANLDATNEKLFF